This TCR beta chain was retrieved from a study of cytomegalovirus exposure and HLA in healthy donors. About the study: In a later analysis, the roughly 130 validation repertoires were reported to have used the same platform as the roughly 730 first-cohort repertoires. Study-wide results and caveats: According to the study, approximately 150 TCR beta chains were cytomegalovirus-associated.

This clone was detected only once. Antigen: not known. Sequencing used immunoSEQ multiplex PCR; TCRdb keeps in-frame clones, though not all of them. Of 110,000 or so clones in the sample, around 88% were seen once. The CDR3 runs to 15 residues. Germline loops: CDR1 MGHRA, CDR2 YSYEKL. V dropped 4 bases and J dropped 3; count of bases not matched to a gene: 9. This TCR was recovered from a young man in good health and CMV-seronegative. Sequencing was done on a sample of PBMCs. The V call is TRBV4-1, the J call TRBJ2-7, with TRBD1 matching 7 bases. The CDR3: CASSLRQGENYEQYF. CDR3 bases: TGCGCCAGCAGCCTCCGACAGGGTGAGAACTACGAGCAGTACTTC.